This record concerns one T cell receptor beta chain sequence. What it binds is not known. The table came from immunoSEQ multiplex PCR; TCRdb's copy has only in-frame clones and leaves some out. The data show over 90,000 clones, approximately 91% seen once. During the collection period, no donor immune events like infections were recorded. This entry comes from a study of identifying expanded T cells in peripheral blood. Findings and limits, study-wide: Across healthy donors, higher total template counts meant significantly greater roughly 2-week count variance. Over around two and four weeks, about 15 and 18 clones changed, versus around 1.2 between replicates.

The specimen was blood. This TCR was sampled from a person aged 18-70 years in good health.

CDR3 residues: CASSYDWGPDQPQHF. CDR3 DNA: TGTGCCAGCAGTTACGATTGGGGGCCCGATCAGCCCCAGCATTTT. The chain employs TRBV6-5 and TRBJ1-5; TRBD1 might be the D (6 bases). Trimming left V 2 bases short and J 5 bases short, with 13 bases between. This CDR3 comprises 15 residues. In germline, CDR1 is MNHEY, CDR2 SVGAGI.